This T cell receptor beta chain was documented in a study of T-cell memory formation after mild COVID-19 (TCRdb year 2021). Regarding the complete study: Most TCR sequence clusters were specific to one of the two donors. Two young, previously healthy adult volunteers, one female and one male, were included in the cohort. In a couple of donors, T-cell clones that expanded and contracted after mild COVID-19 were tracked by sequencing TCRalpha and TCRbeta repertoires over time.

Results the study describes overall, beyond this receptor: SARS-CoV-2 specificity was not confirmed for the second-wave clones peaking on day 37. Some responding clones were detected in pre-infection memory, which suggested that pre-existing cross-reactive memory T cells had joined the SARS-CoV-2 response. Only a couple of mild cases were covered in the study, and larger cohorts including severe cases with pre-infection samples were considered necessary. Clones contracting from day 15 to 85 had balanced CD4/CD8 phenotypes, while a second wave expanding from day 15 to 37 was biased towards CD4+. Contracting CD4+ clones turned up mainly in the CM and EM memory subsets, whereas EMRA was where CD8+ clones were enriched.

The listed sequencing device is Illumina NovaSeq 6000. Using 5'RACE with constant-segment primers, TCRalpha and TCRbeta cDNA libraries were constructed, with sample barcodes and unique molecular identifiers added in the process. Trizol reagent was used to extract RNA from every sample. Amplification of the libraries took two PCR steps, and the second step added a second sample barcode plus Illumina TruSeq adapters. Sequencing of libraries was performed on an Illumina NovaSeq with 2 x 150 bp paired-end reads. Turning to the authors' computational methods: The reads were demultiplexed and collapsed into UMI-guided consensus sequences using migec v1.2.7. Using mixcr v2.1.11, UMI consensuses were aligned to TRA and TRB V and J templates and then assembled into clonotypes. Expanded or contracted clonotypes were those called significant by both edgeR and NoisET, with noise models trained on biological replicates. edgeR calls used a false discovery rate-adjusted p below 0.01 and a log2 fold-change threshold of 1. As an exploratory analysis of dynamics, max-normalized trajectories of the 1000 most abundant clonotypes were examined with PCA combined with hierarchical clustering. Separately sequenced CD4+ and CD8+ repertoires were used to assign a CD4 or CD8 phenotype to each responding clone. TCRdb ran its own pipeline on the public reads, namely fastp trimming at Q25 and MiXCR clone calling, and kept in-frame beta chains. Duplicate CDR3 protein sequences are folded into a single record with the most common DNA and genes. The V and J calls were determined by TCRdb, not by the authors. This sample comprises hundreds of thousands of distinct CDR3 sequences, 18% of them detected only once. The ten largest clones capture about 12% of the sample.

Taken from cysteine to phenylalanine, the CDR3 has 19 residues. The kept DNA is CDR3 alone, 57 bases in frame from the first base. CDR1 and CDR2 (MGHRA, YSYEKL) derive from the germline V gene. Compared with germline, V lacks 4 bases and J lacks 0 bases; bases without a gene match: 12. Ficoll-Paque density gradient centrifugation was used to isolate PBMCs. The sample holds many counts of this clonotype. This receptor's antigen is unknown. No quality values exist for individual bases; no much larger clone is one base distant. The chain links TRBV4-1 with TRBJ2-1, with 10 bases matching TRBD2. The TCR sequence derives from an adult woman who had mild COVID-19 (a few samples of this study predate the infection). The sample titles of this study are shuffled in the database, so cell type and time point are left out; the donor was told from shared clones. The source material was PBMCs or a T cell subset sorted from them (not recorded which). The encoded CDR3 is CASSPRERGGLSSYNEQFF. The bases read TGCGCCAGCAGCCCAAGGGAGCGGGGGGGCCTGAGCTCCTACAATGAGCAGTTCTTC.